This T cell receptor beta chain was captured by sequencing in a study of chemoradiotherapy in HPV16-positive cancers. CDR1 is SEHNR and CDR2 is FQNEAQ in the germline V gene (reference sequence). V gave up 5 bases and J gave up 2 bases, with 11 bases separating them. The CDR3 is 14 amino acids. TCRdb's copy holds only in-frame clones and misses some; the assay was immunoSEQ multiplex PCR. The data hold over 15,000 clones, with roughly 79% observed a single time. In this sample, this clone turned up once. The receptor comes from a human donor with HPV-associated anogenital cancer. The material was obtained from a patient who underwent chemoradiotherapy. This chain uses TRBV7-9 with TRBJ2-3; no firm D call. CDR3 region: CASSAPRDTDTQYF. In DNA form, the CDR3 reads TGTGCCAGCAGCGCGCCCCGTGACACAGATACGCAGTATTTT.